What follows are 6 T cell receptor beta chains derived from one specimen sequenced in a study of shared clonotypes between healthy human individuals. The repertoire was sequenced with immunoSEQ multiplex PCR; TCRdb's copy has only in-frame clones and lacks some. The sample has some 550,000 clones, more than 95% seen once. The sequencing input was naive CD4+ T cells sorted from blood. Subset of the sample: CD45RA+ positively selected. The receptors originated from a woman under 40 in good health.

The rearrangement joins TRBV4-1 to TRBJ2-4; TRBD2 matches 14 bases. Germline lookup yields CDR1 MGHRA and CDR2 YSYEKL. V lost 3 bases to trimming and J lost 0 bases; unmatched junction nucleotides: 4. The CDR3 runs to 18 residues. CDR3 sequence reads: CASSQGLAGALAKNIQYF. In DNA form, the CDR3 reads TGCGCCAGCAGCCAGGGACTAGCGGGAGCTTTAGCCAAAAACATTCAGTACTTC.

V is TRBV5-1 and J is TRBJ1-1; D might be TRBD1 (5 bases). The germline gives CDR1 SGHRS, CDR2 YFSETQ. This CDR3 spans 16 amino acids. V lost 1 base, J lost 3 bases, and 16 bases lay in between. Here the CDR3 reads CASSLFRVVGDTEAFF. The CDR3 coding sequence is TGCGCCAGCAGCTTGTTCCGGGTGGTGGGGGACACTGAAGCTTTCTTT.

The chain carries TRBV5-1 and TRBJ2-1, with D possibly TRBD2 on 5 matching bases. Germline V gene lookup returns CDR1 SGHRS and CDR2 YFSETQ. This CDR3 comprises 13 residues. Trimming shortened V by 3 bases and J by 12 bases, and 16 bases separated the two germline ends. CDR3 residues: CASSSAGLPSQFF. CDR3 nucleotide sequence: TGCGCCAGCAGCTCCGCTGGACTCCCGTCGCAGTTCTTC.

The V call is TRBV5-6, the J call TRBJ1-1; D is perhaps TRBD1 (6 bases). The germline V gene has CDR1 SGHDT and CDR2 YYEEEE. There are 14 residues in the CDR3. Trimming stripped 8 bases from V and 5 bases from J, with 19 bases between. The CDR3 DNA reads TGTGCCAGTACCGTCGGGGGGCTGGAGACTGAAGCTTTCTTT. Translation gives CASTVGGLETEAFF.

The chain combines TRBV19 with TRBJ2-5; 7 bases line up with TRBD2. CDR1 and CDR2 from the germline V gene are LNHDA and SQIVND (reference sequence). The V segment lost 6 bases and the J segment 4 bases; nucleotides outside the gene matches: 14. The CDR3 extends over 16 amino acids. CDR3 DNA sequence: TGTGCCAGTAGCCATCTTTGGCGGGAGACCCGAGAGACCCAGTACTTC. Protein product: CASSHLWRETRETQYF.

This rearrangement joins TRBV7-8 to TRBJ1-5, with D perhaps TRBD1 (5 bases). CDR3 size: 13 residues. V was shortened by 4 bases and J by 5 bases, with 9 bases between the two germline ends. Germline values: CDR1 SGHVS, CDR2 FQNEAQ. In DNA, the CDR3 is TGTGCCAGCAGCTGGGGGTTCGATCAGCCCCAGCATTTT. Its translation: CASSWGFDQPQHF.